This T cell receptor (beta chain) was sequenced for a study of T cells in Graves' hyperthyroidism and ophthalmopathy. No ophthalmopathy progression within 18 months constituted stable Graves' hyperthyroidism. PBMCs were derived from more than 8 ml fresh peripheral blood. The CDR3 covers 15 residues. CDR1 is MDHEN and CDR2 is SYDVKM in the germline V gene. V shed 4 bases and J shed 1 base, with 14 bases lying between them. The study's findings and limits: Ophthalmopathy, as predicted by the model, came a median approximately 6.5 months after the prediction. Among thyroid clonotypes expanded above 0.001, most also appeared in blood.

Amplified regions were TCR beta CDR3 sequences from RNA transcripts. The HTBI primer set drove a first-round RT-PCR of the TCR CDR3. TCRdb ran MiXCR on the multiplex PCR reads and lists one entry per CDR3 protein. This sample yields around 420,000 distinct CDR3 sequences, of which 15% to 19% are seen a single time; less than 15% belongs to the top ten. As regards this clonotype: Its antigen is undetermined.

The chain recombines TRBV28 with TRBJ2-7; perhaps D is TRBD1 or TRBD2 (5 bases each). This sequence was found in a woman aged 18-29 years with Graves' hyperthyroidism. Sequenced input: blood. The CDR3 protein is CASSSAGTPSYEQYF. DNA for the CDR3: TGTGCCAGCAGTTCTGCCGGGACGCCGTCCTACGAGCAGTACTTC.